The 27 T cell receptor beta chains below were found in one sample sequenced in a study of cytomegalovirus exposure and HLA in healthy donors. With 60 Vbeta and 13 Jbeta primers, the PCR was carried out. The table came from immunoSEQ multiplex PCR; TCRdb's copy has only in-frame clones and leaves some out. The sample carries 100,000 to 120,000 clones, about 79% recorded once. The source material was PBMCs. Receptor source: a woman aged 18-29 years in good health and CMV-seronegative.

The rearrangement uses TRBV11-3 and TRBJ2-3, with D perhaps TRBD2 (5 bases). The germline V and J ends were trimmed by 4 bases and 8 bases, with 10 bases remaining between them. Germline V gene sequence: CDR1 SGHNT, CDR2 YENEEA. The CDR3 spans 12 residues. The CDR3 protein is CASSSLAGTQYF. CDR3 nucleotides: TGTGCCAGCAGCTCCCTAGCTGGTACGCAGTATTTT.

This clone was seen a handful of times. This chain links TRBV4-2 with TRBJ2-7; 7 positions agree with TRBD1. The CDR3 consists of 15 residues. V lost 4 bases and J lost 1; bases outside the gene matches: 7. From germline, CDR1 is LGHNA and CDR2 YNFKEQ. The CDR3 region is CASSPQRTGSYEQYF. The CDR3, as DNA: TGTGCCAGCAGCCCCCAAAGGACAGGTTCCTACGAGCAGTACTTC.

The CDR3 protein is CASSQERRASGNTIYF. In DNA form, the CDR3 reads TGTGCCAGCAGCCAAGAGAGGAGGGCGTCTGGAAACACCATATATTTT. The chain joins TRBV4-2 to TRBJ1-3; D is undetermined. Trimming left V 0 bases short and J 1 base short, with 10 bases between. The germline gives CDR1 LGHNA, CDR2 YNFKEQ. The CDR3 has 16 amino acids.

The chain couples TRBV7-8 to TRBJ1-2; TRBD1 agrees at 8 bases. Trimming cost V 6 bases and J 6 bases; bases outside gene matches: 12. The CDR3 extends over 15 amino acids. CDR1 SGHVS and CDR2 FQNEAQ come from the germline V gene. CDR3 sequence reads: CASRSTDRGSNGYTF. The DNA of the CDR3 is TGTGCCAGCAGGTCTACCGACAGGGGCTCAAATGGCTACACCTTC.

This chain joins TRBV28 and TRBJ1-1; D gene ambiguous. Germline V lookup: CDR1 MDHEN, CDR2 SYDVKM. Trimming took 5 bases from V and 0 from J, leaving 7 bases between them. This CDR3 has 13 residues. The DNA of the CDR3 is TGTGCCAGCAGTAGTTCAGTGAACACTGAAGCTTTCTTT. Translated, it gives CASSSSVNTEAFF.

This clone appeared a few times. The J gene is TRBJ1-6, the V gene TRBV19; 9 positions agree with TRBD1. With V trimmed by 5 bases and J by 14 bases, 10 bases remained unmatched. The V gene's germline CDR1 is LNHDA and CDR2 SQIVND (reference sequence). The CDR3 extends over 14 amino acids. The CDR3 sequence: CASSVGQGISALHF. The CDR3 nucleotides are TGTGCCAGTAGTGTCGGACAGGGGATATCGGCCCTCCACTTT.

The chain recombines TRBV11-3 with TRBJ1-2; D is undetermined. CDR1 and CDR2 (germline): SGHNT, YENEEA. This CDR3 region has 15 residues. The V end lost 3 bases, the J end lost 3 bases, and 14 bases lay between the germline ends. In DNA, the CDR3 is TGTGCCAGCAGCTTCGGGGAAAAGTCGGACTATGGCTACACCTTC. Translated: CASSFGEKSDYGYTF.

The V gene is TRBV29-1, the J gene TRBJ2-4; possibly TRBD2 for D (6 bases). The V gene lost 6 bases and the J gene lost 6 bases, with 18 bases spanning the gap. Germline assignment: CDR1 SQVTM and CDR2 ANQGSEA. This CDR3 region has 14 residues. CDR3: CSVLGRGLGNIQYF. CDR3 in DNA: TGCAGCGTCCTGGGCCGGGGGTTGGGAAACATTCAGTACTTC. Together with reference TRBV29-1 and TRBJ2-4, the CDR3 gives the full variable domain: SAVISQKPSRDICQRGTSLTIQCQVDSQVTMMFWYRQQPGQSLTLIATANQGSEATYESGFVIDKFPISRPNLTFSTLTVSNMSPEDSSIYLCSVLGRGLGNIQYFGAGTRLSVL.

This clone occurred many times. The chain couples TRBV7-2 to TRBJ1-3; the D is unclear. V was pared by 5 bases and J by 1 base, with 18 bases between. The CDR3 spans 17 residues. Germline V gene data show CDR1 as SGHTA and CDR2 as FQGNSA. The DNA for the CDR3 is TGTGCCAGCAGCCGTACTATCGGTGGAGGTTCTGGAAACACCATATATTTT. Amino acids: CASSRTIGGGSGNTIYF.

CDR3 DNA: TGTGCCAGCAGCTTAGCGCCCCTAGCGGGAGCTATTGAGCAGTTCTTC. It translates to CASSLAPLAGAIEQFF. This chain links TRBV7-2 with TRBJ2-1, with 10 bases lining up with TRBD2. The V segment lost 0 bases and the J segment 9 bases; nucleotides outside the gene matches: 8. Germline-derived CDR1 and CDR2 are SGHTA and FQGNSA. This CDR3 comprises 16 residues.

This clone has just one count. This chain connects TRBV6-5 to TRBJ2-3; possible D gene TRBD2, 7 bases. CDR3 length: 15 amino acids. Germline CDR1 and CDR2: MNHEY and SVGAGI. Trimming left V 2 bases short and J 5 bases short, with 14 bases between. In nucleotides, the CDR3 is TGTGCCAGCAGTTACCCGGGGGGCGGGGAAGATACGCAGTATTTT. Its protein is CASSYPGGGEDTQYF.

The chain employs TRBV19 and TRBJ2-5; 12 nucleotides align to TRBD2. V lost 6 bases to trimming and J lost 5 bases; unmatched junction nucleotides: 7. Germline-derived CDR1 and CDR2 are LNHDA and SQIVND (reference sequence). The CDR3 totals 15 residues. The CDR3 DNA sequence: TGTGCCAGTAGACCTACTAGCGGGAGGTGGGAGACCCAGTACTTC. Encoded protein: CASRPTSGRWETQYF.

This sequence joins TRBV10-1 and TRBJ1-4; D is possibly TRBD1 (5 bases). The CDR3 is made up of 16 amino acids. Trimming took off 3 bases at V and 10 bases at J, with 21 bases between the two ends. Germline loops: CDR1 WNHNN, CDR2 SYGVQD (reference sequence). In DNA form, the CDR3 reads TGCGCCAGCAGTGAATCCCAGGGTTTCGACACCGGAAAACTGTTTTTT. Residues: CASSESQGFDTGKLFF.

J is TRBJ2-7 and V is TRBV19; possibly TRBD2 for D (7 bases). Germline V gene sequence: CDR1 LNHDA, CDR2 SQIVND (reference sequence). This CDR3 region has 15 residues. V was pared by 4 bases and J by 3 bases, with 16 bases between. CDR3 DNA: TGTGCCAGTAGTAACCGGGGGCTAGCGGACTACGAGCAGTACTTC. It yields the protein CASSNRGLADYEQYF.

This clone was found a few times. The V gene is TRBV6-6, the J gene TRBJ1-1, with 8 bases matching TRBD1. The CDR3 spans 14 residues. The germline gives CDR1 MNHNY, CDR2 SVGAGI (reference sequence). The V and J ends lost 5 bases and 1 base, in that order; junction bases with no gene match: 3. Here the CDR3 DNA reads TGTGCCAGCAGTACCGGGACAGGGAACACTGAAGCTTTCTTT. It specifies CASSTGTGNTEAFF.

The CDR3 coding sequence is TGTGCCAGCAGGCGACGGACAGGGGCAGATACGCAGTATTTT. This translates into CASRRRTGADTQYF. The chain uses TRBV14 and TRBJ2-3, with 9 positions matching TRBD1. The germline gives CDR1 SGHDN, CDR2 FVKESK. This CDR3 region has 14 residues. After removal of 6 bases from V and 4 bases from J, the junction contained 5 bases not matched to a gene.

V gene TRBV28 combines with J gene TRBJ1-1, with D possibly TRBD1 on 5 matching bases. V shed 3 bases and J shed 4 bases, with 12 bases lying between them. The CDR3 runs to 14 residues. CDR1 and CDR2 (germline): MDHEN, SYDVKM. The DNA of the CDR3 is TGTGCCAGCAGTTTGGGGGGTTTGACCACTGAAGCTTTCTTT. It codes for CASSLGGLTTEAFF.

CDR3 sequence reads: CASSLSLAASSYEQYF. DNA of the CDR3: TGTGCCAGCAGTTTATCTTTAGCGGCAAGCTCCTACGAGCAGTACTTC. The chain has TRBV27 and TRBJ2-7; maybe TRBD2 (6 bases). With 0 bases removed from V and 0 bases from J, the gap between germline ends came to 12 bases. Germline assignment: CDR1 MNHEY and CDR2 SMNVEV (reference sequence). The CDR3 spans 16 residues.

The gene calls are TRBV18 and TRBJ1-3; TRBD1 agrees at 8 bases. The junction had 5 bases not matched to a gene; V was cut back by 6 bases and J by 4 bases. CDR1 is KGHSH and CDR2 is LQKENI in the germline V gene. The CDR3 is made up of 14 amino acids. The DNA for the CDR3 is TGTGCCAGCTCCCCGACAGGGGAAGGAAACACCATATATTTT. Its translation: CASSPTGEGNTIYF.

This clone occurred once. V usage is TRBV2 and J usage is TRBJ2-5, with D hard to call. Trimming took off 8 bases at V and 0 bases at J, with 7 bases between the two ends. CDR3 length: 12 residues. Germline CDR1 reads SNHLY; CDR2 reads FYNNEI. CDR3 residues: CASGADQETQYF. The CDR3 coding sequence is TGTGCCAGCGGCGCGGACCAAGAGACCCAGTACTTC.

This clone was found once. The rearrangement joins TRBV25-1 to TRBJ2-5, with D possibly TRBD2 on 6 matching bases. Trimming took 2 bases from V and 4 from J, leaving 14 bases between them. The length of the CDR3 is 15 residues. The germline V gene has CDR1 MGHDK and CDR2 SYGVNS. In nucleotides, the CDR3 is TGTGCCAGCAGTGAAAACGCGGGGCTGGGAGAGACCCAGTACTTC. This translates into CASSENAGLGETQYF.

The chain employs TRBV30 and TRBJ1-4; TRBD1 matches 8 bases. Germline V gene data show CDR1 as GTSNPN and CDR2 as SVGIG (reference sequence). The CDR3 contains 15 residues. Trimming at V came to 3 bases and at J to 7 bases, leaving 10 bases not matched to a gene. The CDR3 loop reads CAWRAWTGRGEKLFF. The CDR3 coding sequence is TGTGCCTGGAGAGCTTGGACAGGGCGAGGTGAAAAACTGTTTTTT.

The chain has TRBV10-1 and TRBJ2-3; 13 nucleotides align to TRBD2. Germline trimming cut 6 bases from V and 3 bases from J; bases unmatched to any gene: 6. Germline V gene sequence: CDR1 WNHNN, CDR2 SYGVQD (reference sequence). There are 16 residues in the CDR3. For the CDR3, the DNA is TGCGCCAGCAGGCCCTGGACTAGCGGGAGAACAGATACGCAGTATTTT. This translates into CASRPWTSGRTDTQYF.

This chain connects TRBV11-2 to TRBJ1-4; 7 bases fit TRBD1. Looked up from germline, CDR1 is SGHAT and CDR2 is FQNNGV. V shed 4 bases, J shed 8 bases, and the junction held 10 bases outside the gene matches. This CDR3 has 15 residues. In nucleotides, the CDR3 is TGTGCCAGCAGCTCCGTTACAGGGGCAGGAGAAAAACTGTTTTTT. The encoded protein is CASSSVTGAGEKLFF.

The chain links TRBV5-6 to TRBJ2-7, with 10 nucleotides matching TRBD1. Germline V gives CDR1 SGHDT, CDR2 YYEEEE. The trim removed 4 bases at V and 3 bases at J, leaving 7 bases unmatched. The CDR3 is 15 residues long. The CDR3 region is CASSVQTGGNYEQYF. The CDR3 region has the DNA TGTGCCAGCAGCGTCCAGACAGGGGGCAACTACGAGCAGTACTTC.

The rearrangement joins TRBV12-5 to TRBJ2-1, with 16 bases that match TRBD2. The V and J ends lost 1 base and 10 bases, in that order; junction bases with no gene match: 19. The CDR3 runs 21 residues. CDR1 is LGHNT and CDR2 is FRNRAP in the germline V gene. CDR3 coding DNA: TGTGCTAGTGGTTTGGATAAAAGAAAGGATTCCGGGACTAGCGGGAGGGACGAGCAGTTCTTC. It translates to CASGLDKRKDSGTSGRDEQFF.

The V and J genes are TRBV11-2 and TRBJ1-1, with D possibly TRBD1 on 5 matching bases. The CDR3 is 12 amino acids. Germline V gene lookup returns CDR1 SGHAT and CDR2 FQNNGV. Trimming took 2 bases from V and 8 from J, leaving 9 bases between them. Written as DNA, the CDR3 is TGTGCCAGCAGCTTAACGGGGGTGGAAGCTTTCTTT. The encoded protein is CASSLTGVEAFF.